A selection of T cell receptor beta chains follows, all from one sample in a study of T cell changes during pregnancy in multiple sclerosis. The repertoire was sequenced with immunoSEQ multiplex PCR; TCRdb's copy has only in-frame clones and lacks some. The repertoire holds 40,000 or so clones, with 85% to 90% as singletons. Sequenced here: CD4+ T cells from peripheral blood mononuclear cells, sampled in the first trimester of pregnancy. The receptors were sampled from a female donor with multiple sclerosis, enrolled in a pregnancy study. The CDR3 runs from the conserved cysteine through the conserved F or W. The D gene is left open where the match is weak. Size values are once, few and many counts, or a class for expanded clones, and some rows have none.

clone size,J gene,V gene,D gene,CDR3 DNA,CDR3 protein
-,TRBJ1-1,TRBV7-2,-,TGTGCCAGCAGCTTGAGTCAGAACACTGAAGCTTTCTTT,CASSLSQNTEAFF
-,TRBJ1-3,TRBV25-1,TRBD1,TGTGCCAGCAGTGAATTCCGGACAGGGGGAGGAAACACCATATATTTT,CASSEFRTGGGNTIYF
-,TRBJ2-2,TRBV7-9,-,TGTGCCATCGACAGCTCGAACACCGGGGAGCTGTTTTTT,CAIDSSNTGELFF
-,TRBJ1-2,TRBV29-1,-,TGCAGCGTTCTCGGGGGAGGGGGAGGAGGTGGCTACACCTTC,CSVLGGGGGGGYTF
-,TRBJ2-7,TRBV28,-,TGTGCCAGCAGTTTATATCAGTACGAGCAGTACTTC,CASSLYQYEQYF
-,TRBJ1-4,TRBV30,-,TGTGCCTGGGGGGGCTCACCCGGGACCGAACTGTTTTTT,CAWGGSPGTELFF
-,TRBJ2-7,TRBV27,-,TGTGCCAGCAGACGGGAGAAAGAAGTCTCCTACGAGCAGTACTTC,CASRREKEVSYEQYF
-,TRBJ2-1,TRBV19,TRBD1,TGTGCCAGTAGTCCGTGGACAGGGACCTCGTTCTTC,CASSPWTGTSFF
-,TRBJ1-2,TRBV14,-,TGTGCCAGCAGCCCTCAGGTTGACTATGGCTACACCTTC,CASSPQVDYGYTF
-,TRBJ2-3,TRBV18,-,TGTGCCAGCTCACCAGAGTACAGACACACAGATACGCAGTATTTT,CASSPEYRHTDTQYF
once,TRBJ1-1,TRBV30,-,TGTGCCTGGAGGGACACCTACACTGAAGCTTTCTTT,CAWRDTYTEAFF
-,TRBJ1-2,TRBV7-2,TRBD1,TGTGCCAGCAGCTATCCCTCCAGGGGGTTCCGGCGTGGCTACACCTTC,CASSYPSRGFRRGYTF
-,TRBJ2-7,TRBV6-1,-,TGTGCCAGCAGTCAACAGGTATACGAGCAGTACTTC,CASSQQVYEQYF
-,TRBJ1-2,TRBV11-2,-,TGTGCCAGCAGCTTAGGGACAAACTATGGCTACACCTTC,CASSLGTNYGYTF
-,TRBJ2-5,TRBV5-1,-,TGCGCCAGCAGCTCCTCGGACAAACCTCAAGAGACCCAGTACTTC,CASSSSDKPQETQYF
-,TRBJ2-1,TRBV19,-,TGTGCCAGTAGTCCCGGACTGTTCGATAATTACAATGAGCAGTTCTTC,CASSPGLFDNYNEQFF
once,TRBJ1-3,TRBV5-6,-,TGTGCCAGCAGCGGACAGAGAGTTGGAAACACCATATATTTT,CASSGQRVGNTIYF
-,TRBJ2-1,TRBV7-6,TRBD1,TGTGCCAGCAGCGCCGGGACAGGCTCCTACAATGAGCAGTTCTTC,CASSAGTGSYNEQFF
-,TRBJ2-1,TRBV18,-,TGTGCCAGCTCACCACCGGTGACATTTGAGCAGTTCTTC,CASSPPVTFEQFF
once,TRBJ2-4,TRBV11-2,TRBD1,TGTGCCAGCAGCACTCCCGACAGGGGGCGGGCGGCGGCCTACTTC,CASSTPDRGRAAAYF
-,TRBJ2-2,TRBV7-2,-,TGTGCCAGCAGCCGTCGGGAAGGTAGTGTGACCGGGGAGCTGTTTTTT,CASSRREGSVTGELFF
-,TRBJ2-7,TRBV6-1,-,TGTGCCAGCCGGCAGGCCGAGCAGTACTTC,CASRQAEQYF
-,TRBJ2-7,TRBV28,-,TGTGCCAGCAGTTCGGGACAAGACTACGAGCAGTACTTC,CASSSGQDYEQYF
once,TRBJ2-5,TRBV14,TRBD2,TGTGCCAGCAGCCAAGATCTAGCGGGAGGACAGTCCCAGTACTTC,CASSQDLAGGQSQYF
-,TRBJ2-3,TRBV6-4,-,TGTGCCAGCAGTGGGGAGTTGGCAGATACGCAGTATTTT,CASSGELADTQYF
-,TRBJ2-7,TRBV6-1,-,TGTGCCAGCAGTGAAAGGTTGTACAGGGCTATAGAGCAGTACTTC,CASSERLYRAIEQYF
-,TRBJ2-2,TRBV5-6,TRBD2,TGTGCCAGCAAGCGGGGAGGGCCGGGCACCGGGGAGCTGTTTTTT,CASKRGGPGTGELFF
-,TRBJ2-7,TRBV2,TRBD1,TGTGCCAGCAGTGAGGGGACAGGGGTCTACGAGCAGTACTTC,CASSEGTGVYEQYF
-,TRBJ2-7,TRBV6-5,TRBD2,TGTGCCAGCAGCCTAGCGGGAGGTTATGAGCAGTACTTC,CASSLAGGYEQYF
-,TRBJ2-7,TRBV14,-,TGTGCCAGCAGCCGAAGTGCAGGGTTCGGGTACGAGCAGTACTTC,CASSRSAGFGYEQYF
-,TRBJ2-2,TRBV28,TRBD1,TGTGCCAGCAACAGGGGTTATGACACCGGGGAGCTGTTTTTT,CASNRGYDTGELFF
-,TRBJ1-1,TRBV13,-,TGTGCCAGCAGCTTAGCGTCAGGGGATGCGAACACTGAAGCTTTCTTT,CASSLASGDANTEAFF
-,TRBJ2-7,TRBV5-1,TRBD2,TGCGCCAGCAGCGTGTGGGGGGGGAGCTCCTACGAGCAGTACTTC,CASSVWGGSSYEQYF
once,TRBJ1-5,TRBV19,TRBD1,TGTGCCAGTAGACTAGGACAGGACAATCAGCCCCAGCATTTT,CASRLGQDNQPQHF
-,TRBJ2-5,TRBV19,TRBD2,TGTGCCACTAGCGGGAGAGAGACCCAGTACTTC,CATSGRETQYF
once,TRBJ1-1,TRBV20-1,-,TGCAGTGCTAACAGGAACACTGAAGCTTTCTTT,CSANRNTEAFF
-,TRBJ1-5,TRBV27,-,TGTGCCAGCAGTTTATCGTCAGGGAAAAGCAATCAGCCCCAGCATTTT,CASSLSSGKSNQPQHF
-,TRBJ2-1,TRBV30,TRBD2,TGTGCCTGGAATGGCGGGAGCCTCTACAATGAGCAGTTCTTC,CAWNGGSLYNEQFF
-,TRBJ2-1,TRBV2,TRBD2,TGTGCCAGCTGTGGAGCGGGACTAGCAGCTAATGAGCAGTTCTTC,CASCGAGLAANEQFF
-,TRBJ1-1,TRBV7-2,-,TGTGCCAGCAGCCCCCCCGGCGGAAACACTGAAGCTTTCTTT,CASSPPGGNTEAFF
-,TRBJ1-1,TRBV5-1,-,TGCGCCAGCAGCCTGGCTCCGGTGAACACTGAAGCTTTCTTT,CASSLAPVNTEAFF
-,TRBJ2-7,TRBV7-2,-,TGTGCCAGCAGCGAGGGGGGGCACGAGCAGTACTTC,CASSEGGHEQYF
-,TRBJ2-7,TRBV7-3,TRBD1,TGTGCCAGCAGCGCCGGGACAGGGGCCCGCGAGCAGTACTTC,CASSAGTGAREQYF
-,TRBJ2-3,TRBV18,TRBD2,TGTGCCAGCTCCCCAGCGGGAGGTTCGTCAGATACGCAGTATTTT,CASSPAGGSSDTQYF
-,TRBJ2-3,TRBV10-3,TRBD2,TGTGCCATCAGTGTTGGGACTAGCGGGAAGACAGATACGCAGTATTTT,CAISVGTSGKTDTQYF
-,TRBJ1-3,TRBV9,-,TGTGCCAGCAGCGCGTTGACAGGAGGCTCTGGAAACACCATATATTTT,CASSALTGGSGNTIYF
-,TRBJ1-2,TRBV5-1,-,TGCGCCAGCAGCCCCAGTGCGGCAAACGGCTACACCTTC,CASSPSAANGYTF
-,TRBJ1-3,TRBV5-4,-,TGTGCCAGCAGCTTGGGACGGGGTGGAAACACCATATATTTT,CASSLGRGGNTIYF
-,TRBJ2-2,TRBV2,TRBD2,TGTGCCAGCAGCGGGGGGCTAGCGGGGCGGAACACCGGGGAGCTGTTTTTT,CASSGGLAGRNTGELFF
-,TRBJ1-1,TRBV6-5,-,TGTGCCATCTCTGAGGGGGGGTTTGGAGACACTGAAGCTTTCTTT,CAISEGGFGDTEAFF
few,TRBJ2-7,TRBV10-1,TRBD1,TGCGCCAGCAGTGAGTATACAGGGGGCTACGAGCAGTACTTC,CASSEYTGGYEQYF